Listed here are 23 T cell receptor beta chains from one sample, sequenced in a study of blood T cell repertoires in COVID-19. Sequencing used immunoSEQ multiplex PCR; TCRdb keeps in-frame clones, though not all of them. The data contain roughly 350,000 clones, more than 75% of them singletons. Material for sequencing was peripheral blood. Source of these receptors: a woman in her twenties or thirties with COVID-19, enrolled during active disease.

The chain recombines TRBV12-3 or TRBV12-4 with TRBJ1-1, with D unresolved. V was clipped by 3 bases and J by 6 bases, with 8 bases between them. This CDR3 region has 12 residues. CDR3 residues: CASSFGDAEAFF. As DNA, the CDR3 is TGTGCCAGCAGTTTCGGAGACGCTGAAGCTTTCTTT.

The V and J genes are TRBV19 and TRBJ2-7; 9 bases are a match to TRBD2. Germline trimming cut 3 bases from V and 2 bases from J; bases unmatched to any gene: 5. Looked up from germline, CDR1 is LNHDA and CDR2 is SQIVND (reference sequence). The CDR3 has 15 residues. CDR3 coding DNA: TGTGCCAGTAGTATCGCGGCTAGCGGGACCTACGAGCAGTACTTC. Its protein product is CASSIAASGTYEQYF.

The V call is TRBV28, the J call TRBJ1-5; 10 bases align to TRBD1. The CDR3 contains 15 residues. J was trimmed by 7 bases and V by 8 bases; bases with no gene match: 11. Germline CDR1 reads MDHEN; CDR2 reads SYDVKM. Here the CDR3 reads CASDLGQGYRQPQHF. For the CDR3, the DNA is TGTGCCAGCGACCTGGGACAGGGGTACCGGCAGCCCCAGCATTTT. Looking up the rest from reference TRBV28 and TRBJ1-5 gives the full variable domain: DVKVTQSSRYLVKRTGEKVFLECVQDMDHENMFWYRQDPGLGLRLIYFSYDVKMKEKGDIPEGYSVSREKKERFSLILESASTNQTSMYLCASDLGQGYRQPQHFGDGTRLSIL.

Worth noting for this clone: Different DNA sequences within this sample yield the same CDR3. This chain joins TRBV7-9 and TRBJ1-2; TRBD1 matches at 8 bases. CDR1 and CDR2 (germline): SEHNR, FQNEAQ (reference sequence). CDR3 size: 13 residues. The V gene end was trimmed by 5 bases and the J gene end by 4 bases; junction bases not matched to a gene: 3. In DNA, the CDR3 is TGTGCCAGCAGCCTCGGACAGGGCTATGGCTACACCTTC. Protein product: CASSLGQGYGYTF. Combining the CDR3 with reference TRBV7-9 and TRBJ1-2 gives the whole variable domain DTGVSQNPRHKITKRGQNVTFRCDPISEHNRLYWYRQTLGQGPEFLTYFQNEAQLEKSRLLSDRFSAERPKGSFSTLEIQRTEQGDSAMYLCASSLGQGYGYTFGSGTRLTVV.

The chain is built from TRBV5-6 and TRBJ2-5; 8 nucleotides agree with TRBD2. Unmatched junction bases numbered 7, after V lost 2 bases and J lost 4 bases. This CDR3 has 15 amino acids. Germline lookup yields CDR1 SGHDT and CDR2 YYEEEE. The CDR3 nucleotides are TGTGCCAGCAGCTTTCGGGAGGGGATCGGAGAGACCCAGTACTTC. Protein product: CASSFREGIGETQYF.

V usage is TRBV2 and J usage is TRBJ2-7; D remains unclear. The germline gives CDR1 SNHLY, CDR2 FYNNEI. CDR3 length equals 13 residues. V gave up 8 bases and J gave up 3 bases, with 14 bases separating them. DNA for the CDR3: TGTGCCAGCGGAGTATCCTCCATCTACGAGCAGTACTTC. It translates to CASGVSSIYEQYF.

The CDR3 loop is CASSPPLEGNEKLFF. The CDR3 bases are TGTGCCAGCAGCCCTCCCTTAGAGGGTAATGAAAAACTGTTTTTT. The gene calls are TRBV7-9 and TRBJ1-4, with D uncertain. The CDR3 is made up of 15 amino acids. In germline, CDR1 is SEHNR, CDR2 FQNEAQ (reference sequence). Trimming removed 5 bases from V and 4 bases from J, with 14 bases in between.

The genes are TRBV14 and TRBJ1-2; D is perhaps TRBD1 (5 bases). Trimming removed 3 bases at V and 5 bases at J, with 7 bases between. Germline V gene lookup returns CDR1 SGHDN and CDR2 FVKESK. CDR3 length: 12 residues. The chain's CDR3 is CASSQGGYGYTF. In DNA form, the CDR3 reads TGTGCCAGCAGCCAGGGGGGTTATGGCTACACCTTC.

The DNA of the CDR3 is TGTGCCAGCAGCACCCGGGAAGGGGACTTGGGCGAGCAGTACTTC. Translating gives CASSTREGDLGEQYF. The V gene is TRBV28, the J gene TRBJ2-7; D may be TRBD2 (6 bases). The germline V gene has CDR1 MDHEN and CDR2 SYDVKM. The CDR3 extends over 15 amino acids. The ends were cut back, 6 bases at V and 6 bases at J, with 21 bases in the middle.

The chain joins TRBV6-5 to TRBJ1-3, with D perhaps matching TRBD1 (6 bases). The ends were cut back, 0 bases at V and 0 bases at J, with 9 bases in the middle. CDR1 and CDR2 from the germline V gene are MNHEY and SVGAGI. The CDR3 has 16 amino acids. In nucleotides, the CDR3 is TGTGCCAGCAGTTACTCCGGACAGATCTCTGGAAACACCATATATTTT. It encodes CASSYSGQISGNTIYF.

The chain combines TRBV19 with TRBJ1-1; D call uncertain. V was trimmed by 7 bases and J by 11 bases, leaving 17 bases between them. Germline V gives CDR1 LNHDA, CDR2 SQIVND (reference sequence). CDR3 length equals 12 residues. DNA for the CDR3: TGTGCCAGTATCACCGGACTCTCAAAGGCTTTCTTT. Translating it yields CASITGLSKAFF.

This chain connects TRBV15 to TRBJ2-7, with TRBD1 matching 8 bases. J was trimmed by 4 bases and V by 8 bases; bases with no gene match: 7. Germline V gene lookup returns CDR1 LNHNV and CDR2 YYDKDF (reference sequence). There are 13 residues in the CDR3. The CDR3 sequence: CATSQGAGYEQYF. DNA for the CDR3: TGTGCCACCTCCCAGGGGGCCGGATACGAGCAGTACTTC.

The chain recombines TRBV10-3 with TRBJ2-2; D possibly corresponds to TRBD1 (6 bases). The V end was cut by 4 bases, the J end by 2 bases, with 14 bases between. Per germline, CDR1 ENHRY and CDR2 SYGVKD. The CDR3 length is 16 residues. CDR3 nucleotide sequence: TGTGCCATCAGTGGGATACCCAGGGGAAACACCGGGGAGCTGTTTTTT. It codes for CAISGIPRGNTGELFF.

This clone has a single count. The genes are TRBV21-1 and TRBJ2-7; the listed D gene, TRBD1, was not tested against the DNA. TRBV21-1 is assigned pseudogene status. The CDR3 is 14 residues long. CDR3 residues: CASSKEGVGYEQYF. DNA for the CDR3: TGTGCCAGCAGCAAAGAGGGGGTCGGGTACGAGCAGTACTTC.

The CDR3 here is CASSRAGYGYTF. CDR3 bases: TGTGCCAGCAGCCGAGCAGGTTATGGCTACACCTTC. The rearrangement uses TRBV6-5 and TRBJ1-2; D ambiguous. The germline gives CDR1 MNHEY, CDR2 SVGAGI. CDR3 length: 12 amino acids. With 6 bases removed from V and 5 bases from J, the gap between germline ends came to 10 bases.

The CDR3 loop reads CSVEGVRGSNTGELFF. The CDR3 nucleotides are TGCAGCGTTGAAGGTGTCCGGGGGTCGAACACCGGGGAGCTGTTTTTT. This chain joins TRBV29-1 and TRBJ2-2; D perhaps matches TRBD2 (6 bases). Germline lookup yields CDR1 SQVTM and CDR2 ANQGSEA. This CDR3 contains 16 residues. The V end was cut by 1 base, the J end by 0 bases, with 12 bases between.

This chain connects TRBV19 to TRBJ2-7; D is unresolved. CDR3 length equals 15 residues. Germline CDR1 LNHDA, CDR2 SQIVND (reference sequence). The V and J ends lost 0 bases and 3 bases respectively, with 12 bases between them. CDR3 in DNA: TGTGCCAGTAGTATAGATGGCTCTGGGCGCTACGAGCAGTACTTC. It is translated as CASSIDGSGRYEQYF.

The J gene is TRBJ2-5, the V gene TRBV29-1, with D tentatively TRBD2 (5 bases). The CDR3 is 12 amino acids. CDR1 and CDR2 from the germline V gene are SQVTM and ANQGSEA. V lost 4 bases to trimming and J lost 4 bases, with 10 bases between them. In DNA, the CDR3 is TGCAGCGTTGGGGAGTTAGGAGAGACCCAGTACTTC. Its translation is CSVGELGETQYF.

This clone came up a few times. CDR3 nucleotide sequence: TGTGCCAGCAGTTACAGGAGGGAGGTAGACGAGCAGTACTTC. It is translated as CASSYRREVDEQYF. V and J are TRBV6-2 or TRBV6-3 and TRBJ2-7, with D perhaps matching TRBD2 (6 bases). The length of the CDR3 is 14 residues. Germline V lookup: CDR1 MNHEY, CDR2 SVGEGT. The V and J ends lost 2 bases and 5 bases respectively, with 13 bases between them.

This rearrangement joins TRBV5-1 to TRBJ2-7; TRBD1 matches 8 bases. With V trimmed by 3 bases and J by 5 bases, 13 bases remained unmatched. Germline lookup yields CDR1 SGHRS and CDR2 YFSETQ. This CDR3 region has 16 residues. The CDR3: CASSSRTGSVFDEQYF. CDR3 in DNA: TGCGCCAGCAGCTCTCGGACAGGGAGCGTTTTCGACGAGCAGTACTTC.

This clone showed up just a few times. The chain is built from TRBV4-1 and TRBJ1-3, with TRBD1 identical over 7 bases. The J segment lost 0 bases and the V segment lost 2 bases, leaving 13 bases of the junction unmatched. This CDR3 region has 19 residues. Germline V gives CDR1 MGHRA, CDR2 YSYEKL. The CDR3, as DNA: TGCGCCAGCAGCCAACGGGGGTCCGGACAGGCAAACTCTGGAAACACCATATATTTT. It is translated as CASSQRGSGQANSGNTIYF.

Comments on this clone: Given a much more abundant clone one base away, this may be a read error. This chain links TRBV6-1 with TRBJ1-2; TRBD1 agrees at 8 bases. Unmatched junction bases numbered 0, after V lost 3 bases and J lost 3 bases. The CDR3 is 13 amino acids. Germline assignment: CDR1 MNHNS and CDR2 SASEGT. CDR3 residues: CASSDRGHYGYTF. In DNA, the CDR3 is TGTGCCAGCAGTGACAGGGGGCACTATGGCTACACCTTC.

Turning to this clone: The same CDR3 also results from other DNA sequences found in this sample. The rearrangement joins TRBV20-1 to TRBJ1-2; D is undetermined. The CDR3 spans 11 residues. CDR1 DFQATT and CDR2 SNEGSKA come from the germline V gene (reference sequence). Deletions cut 5 bases from V and 4 bases from J, with 8 bases between. The CDR3 DNA reads as TGCAGTGCTCCTGACTCCTATGGCTACACCTTC. Amino acid sequence: CSAPDSYGYTF.